This is a list of T cell receptor beta chains from one sample in a study of CD8 T cells in Susac syndrome. TCRdb redid the calling of the immunoSEQ multiplex PCR reads with MiXCR, one entry per CDR3 protein. Among about 120,000 distinct CDR3 sequences listed, 90% to 95% were seen once. Input material: CD8+ T cells from PBMCs. These receptors came from a human donor with Susac syndrome. Each CDR3 is given with its conserved first and last residue. A D gene is named only where the DNA matches it firmly. A row's size may be missing; if present it is once, few, many or a size class.

J	D	V	size	DNA	CDR3
TRBJ1-2	NA	TRBV28	NA	TGTGCCAGCAGCCGGACAACCCAAAGAGGAGGCTACACCTTC	CASSRTTQRGGYTF
TRBJ1-1	NA	TRBV6-5	NA	TGTGCCAGCTGGAGTGGGAGGACTGAAGCTTTCTTT	CASWSGRTEAFF
TRBJ2-1	TRBD2	TRBV2	once	TGTGCCAGCAGAAAGAGCGGGGGGGCCAACAATGAGCAGTTCTTC	CASRKSGGANNEQFF
TRBJ1-6	TRBD1	TRBV3-1	NA	TGTGCCAGCAGCCCAACAGGGGGCGAGAATTCACCCCTCCACTTT	CASSPTGGENSPLHF
TRBJ2-5	NA	TRBV6-6	NA	TGTGCCTCCGTGAGGCTAGAGGGCCAAGAGACCCAGTACTTC	CASVRLEGQETQYF
TRBJ2-1	NA	TRBV7-2	NA	TGTGCCAGCAGCTTAGGGGGGAGGAATGAGCAGTTCTTC	CASSLGGRNEQFF
TRBJ2-3	NA	TRBV7-6	NA	TGTGCCAGCAGCTTAGCGGGAGGTCCTAGCACAGATACGCAGTATTTT	CASSLAGGPSTDTQYF
TRBJ2-5	TRBD1	TRBV24-1	NA	TGTGCCACCAGTAACACCCGGGACAGCGAACGCCAAGAGACCCAGTACTTC	CATSNTRDSERQETQYF
TRBJ2-1	TRBD1	TRBV7-8	NA	TGTGCCAGCAGCGCGGACAGGGCGTCTTACAATGAGCAGTTCTTC	CASSADRASYNEQFF
TRBJ2-1	NA	TRBV9	NA	TGTGCCAGCAGCCCAGGGGACCTCCTCAATGAGCAGTTCTTC	CASSPGDLLNEQFF